This is a list of T cell receptor beta chains from one sample in a study of blood T cell repertoires in COVID-19. The data were produced by immunoSEQ multiplex PCR, yet TCRdb's version contains in-frame clones alone and is incomplete. The sample shows some 87,000 clones, about 92% of them seen only once. The sequenced material came from peripheral blood. Source of these receptors: a woman aged 55-69 years with active COVID-19. The CDR3 runs from the conserved cysteine through the conserved F or W. A D gene is named only where the DNA matches it firmly. Clone size is stated in some rows and not others, as once, few, many or a class when expanded.

d_gene,abundance,j_gene,v_gene,CDR3nt,CDR3aa
TRBD2,once,TRBJ2-7,TRBV2,TGTGCCACCTCAGCGGGAGTCTACGAGCAGTACTTC,CATSAGVYEQYF
TRBD2,once,TRBJ2-7,TRBV28,TGTGCCAGCAGTTTCAGCGGACTAGACTACGAGCAGTACTTC,CASSFSGLDYEQYF
.,.,TRBJ2-2,TRBV30,TGTGCCTGGGGGCTAGACACCGGGGAGCTGTTTTTT,CAWGLDTGELFF
TRBD2,once,TRBJ2-1,TRBV18,TGTGCCAGCTCACGGACTAGCGGATCCTACAATGAGCAGTTCTTC,CASSRTSGSYNEQFF
TRBD1,.,TRBJ1-5,TRBV28,TGTGCCAGCAGTTCCCCCGGGACAGGGGACCCCTTTAGCAATCAGCCCCAGCATTTT,CASSSPGTGDPFSNQPQHF
.,.,TRBJ2-3,TRBV19,TGTGCCAGTAGTCCTGGGGACTTCACAGATACGCAGTATTTT,CASSPGDFTDTQYF
TRBD2,.,TRBJ2-1,TRBV28,TGTGCCAGCAAGAGAACAGCGGGAGGCCCCGGCAATGAGCAGTTCTTC,CASKRTAGGPGNEQFF
TRBD1,.,TRBJ2-2,TRBV18,TGTGCCAGCTCACCGAAACCGGGACAGGTACACACCGGGGAGCTGTTTTTT,CASSPKPGQVHTGELFF
.,.,TRBJ2-5,TRBV5-1,TGCGCCAGCAGCAGTTCCGGGTCCCAAGAGACCCAGTACTTC,CASSSSGSQETQYF
.,.,TRBJ1-2,TRBV30,TGTGCCTGGAGAGGGGGGGGATCGGACTATGGCTACACCTTC,CAWRGGGSDYGYTF
TRBD1,.,TRBJ1-6,TRBV4-1,TGCGCCAGCAGCCTTGGACAGGGGATGGGTTCACCCCTCCACTTT,CASSLGQGMGSPLHF
.,.,TRBJ1-2,TRBV10-3,TGTGCCATCAGTGGGACAGCGATTGGCTACACCTTC,CAISGTAIGYTF
.,.,TRBJ2-1,TRBV10-1,TGCGCCAGCAGTGGGGGGCCCTACAATGAGCAGTTCTTC,CASSGGPYNEQFF
.,.,TRBJ1-5,TRBV19,TGTGCCAGTGGCCAAGGTGGGCGATTTAGCGGGCGGCAGCCCCAGCATTTT,CASGQGGRFSGRQPQHF
TRBD1,.,TRBJ2-5,TRBV5-1,TGCGCCAGCAGCGCGACAGGGCCCGAAGAGACCCAGTACTTC,CASSATGPEETQYF
TRBD1,.,TRBJ2-1,TRBV7-3,TGTGCCAGCAGCCAAAACAGGGGGCTCAGCAATGAGCAGTTCTTC,CASSQNRGLSNEQFF
TRBD2,.,TRBJ2-7,TRBV11-2,TGTGCCAGCAGCTTAGGGGTTAGCGGGGGACCAATCTACGAGCAGTACTTC,CASSLGVSGGPIYEQYF
TRBD1,.,TRBJ1-1,TRBV5-8,TGTGCCAGCAGCTTGGGACAGGGGGCTTCTGAAGCTTTCTTT,CASSLGQGASEAFF
.,once,TRBJ2-7,TRBV11-2,TGTGCCAGCAGCCAATCCTACGAGCAGTACTTC,CASSQSYEQYF
.,once,TRBJ1-1,TRBV5-1,TGCGCCAGCAGCTTGGCCCCGGGTACGAACACTGAAGCTTTCTTT,CASSLAPGTNTEAFF
TRBD1,.,TRBJ2-1,TRBV6-5,TGTGCCAGCAACCAGGGGGTCGGTGAGCAGTTCTTC,CASNQGVGEQFF
TRBD2,.,TRBJ2-3,TRBV2,TGTGCCAGCAGTGAAACTAGCGGGAGGGTCTCAGATACGCAGTATTTT,CASSETSGRVSDTQYF
.,.,TRBJ1-2,TRBV5-6,TGTGCCAGCAGCTCGTCGGGTCAGTCCGGCTACACCTTC,CASSSSGQSGYTF
TRBD1,.,TRBJ1-1,TRBV7-2,TGTGCCAGCAGCAGGCAGGCGGGACAGGGAGCTGAAGCTTTCTTT,CASSRQAGQGAEAFF
.,few,TRBJ1-3,TRBV6-1,TGTGCCAGCAGTGAAGCGCTAAACCGAAACACCATATATTTT,CASSEALNRNTIYF
.,.,TRBJ2-1,TRBV11-2,TGTGCCAGCAGCCCACGACTTAGCTCCTACAATGAGCAGTTCTTC,CASSPRLSSYNEQFF
TRBD1,.,TRBJ2-1,TRBV5-4,TGTGCCAGCAGCTTTAACCAGGGGGCGTACAATGAGCAGTTCTTC,CASSFNQGAYNEQFF
TRBD2,.,TRBJ2-3,TRBV7-3,TGTGCCAGCAGCTCCTCCCCCCTTAGCGGGAGGCCCACAGATACGCAGTATTTT,CASSSSPLSGRPTDTQYF
TRBD1,.,TRBJ2-1,TRBV7-8,TGTGCCAGCAGCTACCGGGACAGGGGGCAGAATGAGCAGTTCTTC,CASSYRDRGQNEQFF
.,.,TRBJ1-1,TRBV28,TGTGCCAGCAGCCGGGGGTGGGCGAACACTGAAGCTTTCTTT,CASSRGWANTEAFF
TRBD1,.,TRBJ2-7,TRBV3-1/TRBV3-2,TGTGCCAGCGCCAAGGGGACAGCTACCTACGAGCAGTACTTC,CASAKGTATYEQYF
TRBD2,.,TRBJ2-5,TRBV2,TGTGCCAGCAGCCCCGGCGGGAGGGCCCTAGAGACCCAGTACTTC,CASSPGGRALETQYF
.,few,TRBJ2-5,TRBV7-2,TGTGCCAGCAGCTCCAGGGGGGTAAGAGAGACCCAGTACTTC,CASSSRGVRETQYF
TRBD1,.,TRBJ2-2,TRBV18,TGTGCCAGCTCACCCGGGACAGGGAAGTACACCGGGGAGCTGTTTTTT,CASSPGTGKYTGELFF
.,.,TRBJ2-6,TRBV10-3,TGTGCCATCAGTGGAGGCGGCCTCTCTGGGGCCAACGTCCTGACTTTC,CAISGGGLSGANVLTF
TRBD1,.,TRBJ1-1,TRBV19,TGTGCCAGTAGTCTTCGGACAGGGAACACTGAAGCTTTCTTT,CASSLRTGNTEAFF
TRBD1,.,TRBJ1-6,TRBV5-1,TGCGCCAGCAGCACAGGAGGGGGCCAAAGGTCACCCCTCCACTTT,CASSTGGGQRSPLHF
TRBD1,.,TRBJ2-2,TRBV6-6,TGTGCCAGCACCCAATTAAAGACAGGGCGAACCGGGGAGCTGTTTTTT,CASTQLKTGRTGELFF
.,.,TRBJ2-7,TRBV10-3,TGTGCCATCAGTGGGGGGGACGGGGTACACTACGAGCAGTACTTC,CAISGGDGVHYEQYF
.,once,TRBJ1-6,TRBV7-2,TGTGCCAGCAGCTTGGGGTCGGGGGGCAAGGCTAATTCACCCCTCCACTTT,CASSLGSGGKANSPLHF
.,.,TRBJ1-1,TRBV24-1,TGTGCCACCAGTGATCCTCAGGGAGGGGACACTGAAGCTTTCTTT,CATSDPQGGDTEAFF
TRBD1,.,TRBJ2-1,TRBV6-5,TGTGCCAGCAGGGACAGGGGCAATGAGCAGTTCTTC,CASRDRGNEQFF
.,once,TRBJ1-6,TRBV12-3/TRBV12-4,TGTGCCAGCAGTTTAAGCAATTCACCCCTCCACTTT,CASSLSNSPLHF
.,.,TRBJ1-5,TRBV6-4,TGTGCCAGCAGTGAAATGGGGGGTATCGATCAGCCCCAGCATTTT,CASSEMGGIDQPQHF
TRBD2,.,TRBJ2-3,TRBV11-3,TGTGCCAGCAGCTTAGCCCTCCCTATAGGACTAGCGGGCGCAGATACGCAGTATTTT,CASSLALPIGLAGADTQYF
TRBD1,once,TRBJ2-7,TRBV6-1,TGTGCCAGCAGTGTTTTGAGGGGGACAGGGGGTTTTAGCTACGAGCAGTACTTC,CASSVLRGTGGFSYEQYF
.,.,TRBJ2-7,TRBV5-1,TGCGCCAGCAGCACGGACCTGGCAGGGATGGACGAGCAGTACTTC,CASSTDLAGMDEQYF
TRBD1,.,TRBJ2-7,TRBV18,TGTGCCAGCTCACTGGGACAGGACCTCTACGAGCAGTACTTC,CASSLGQDLYEQYF
.,.,TRBJ1-4,TRBV20-1,TGCAGTGCTTACTCAGCCGGAGGGCTGTTTTTT,CSAYSAGGLFF
.,.,TRBJ1-5,TRBV7-2,TGTGCCAGCAGCTTAGTCGGTTGGGGGCGAGGCAATCAGCCCCAGCATTTT,CASSLVGWGRGNQPQHF
TRBD1,.,TRBJ1-2,TRBV5-4,TGTGCCAGCAGCCCCGAGACAGGGGCCGGATATGGCTACACCTTC,CASSPETGAGYGYTF
.,.,TRBJ2-2,TRBV9,TGTGCCAGCAGCGTAGGTGGGAGCGTTACCGGGGAGCTGTTTTTT,CASSVGGSVTGELFF